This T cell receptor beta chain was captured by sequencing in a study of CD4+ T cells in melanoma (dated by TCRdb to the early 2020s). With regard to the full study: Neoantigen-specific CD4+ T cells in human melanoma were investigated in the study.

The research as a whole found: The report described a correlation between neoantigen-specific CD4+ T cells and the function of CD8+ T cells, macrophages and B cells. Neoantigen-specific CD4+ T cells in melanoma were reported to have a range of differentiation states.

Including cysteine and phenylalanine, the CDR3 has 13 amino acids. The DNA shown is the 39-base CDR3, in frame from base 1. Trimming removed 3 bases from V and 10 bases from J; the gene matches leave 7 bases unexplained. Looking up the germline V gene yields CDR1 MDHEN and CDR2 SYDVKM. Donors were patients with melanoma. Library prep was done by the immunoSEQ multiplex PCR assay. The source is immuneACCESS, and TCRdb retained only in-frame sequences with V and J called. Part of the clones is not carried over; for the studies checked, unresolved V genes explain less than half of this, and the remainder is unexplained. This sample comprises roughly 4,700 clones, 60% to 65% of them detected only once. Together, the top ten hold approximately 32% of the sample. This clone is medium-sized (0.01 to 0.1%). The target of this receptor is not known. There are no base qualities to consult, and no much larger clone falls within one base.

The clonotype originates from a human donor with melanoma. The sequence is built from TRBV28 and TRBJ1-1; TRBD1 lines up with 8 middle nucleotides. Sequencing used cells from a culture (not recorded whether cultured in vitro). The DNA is TGTGCCAGCAGTTTCGCAGGGGGCGGTGGAGCTTTCTTT. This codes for CASSFAGGGGAFF.